The source of this TCR beta chain is a study of cytomegalovirus exposure and HLA in healthy donors (dated by TCRdb to the late 2010s). In the study overall: An earlier analysis of approximately 550 of the donors reported roughly 300 Gb of sequence data and 117 million unique TCR beta sequences from 150 million to 200 million T cells. About 280 gigabases of sequencing data and tens of millions of unique TCR sequences made up an early release that covered roughly 670 HLA-typed donors. Of the approximately 400 genotyped donors, about 80% fell in the genetic ancestry cluster associated with self-reported Caucasian donors. The aim of the study was to test whether cataloging public T cell receptors could identify signatures of past pathogen exposure. Using immunosequencing, the study profiled T cell repertoires from some 670 subjects and related those repertoires to cytomegalovirus serostatus. A separate validation cohort of approximately 120 different subjects was used in addition to the approximately 700-subject first cohort. High-throughput TCR immunosequencing, statistical association of individual TCRs with disease status, and machine learning were combined to predict cytomegalovirus infection status. To study patterns of TCR occurrence, a later analysis re-analyzed previously published TCR beta repertoires from 650 to 750 donors and added high-resolution HLA genotyping. Rather than using new phenotypic data, the later analysis identified candidate immune exposures from TCR beta sequences and from how often those sequences occurred across donors. To decide whether each TCR beta V gene segment behaved as functional or pseudogenic, an earlier analysis of approximately 590 of the donors relied on high-throughput TCR beta sequencing. Alongside the repertoire data, information on donor age, sex, ethnicity and CMV serostatus was compiled. Genome-wide SNP genotypes for about 55% of the roughly 670 donors were used in a later genetic analysis, which treated that subset as a discovery cohort. All discovery cohort repertoires had been generated on a single sequencing platform. HLA typing included class I and class II loci at four-digit resolution. The number of typed donors differed by locus: roughly 620-640 for A, B, C, DRB1 and DQB1; some 500 for DQA1; some 590 for DPA1; and around 470 for DPB1. About five DR-DQ haplotypes were treated as single units for association and clustering because of strong linkage in the cohort. Among approximately 370 genotyped donors of the cohort, an average of about 220,000 unique TCR beta nucleotide sequences was sequenced per donor, of which approximately 18% were non-productive. Beyond this particular receptor, the publication reports: A later genetic analysis reported fewer N-insertions in productive TCRs among donors in an Asian-associated ancestry cluster than the approximately 700-donor mean. Some IMGT-functional V segments, including TRBV6-2 and TRBV6-3, could not be told apart with the 87-base-pair reads, so those segments were excluded. A further reported finding was that TCR beta sequences accurately predicted the HLA-A and HLA-B alleles for most subjects in the first cohort. In this cohort, only TCR beta chains were sequenced, and detectable features were limited by the absence of alpha or paired-chain data. Because some donors lacked HLA typing at each locus, the association tests relied only on the typed subset. A later analysis associated 16,951 TCR beta sequences with specific HLA alleles at a false discovery rate of 0.05. While some public TCRs were present in many individuals, most TCR sequences turned up only very rarely across donors. According to a later analysis, parvovirus B19, influenza, CMV and Epstein-Barr virus appeared linked to several top co-occurrence clusters. Because counts were too low, about 15 rarely observed V segments, including chromosome 9 orphons, were left out of the earlier analysis of some 600 of the donors. A cluster of highly shared sequence variants was judged likely to be a technical artifact of the sequencing pipeline. The classifier was reported to diagnose cytomegalovirus status with high specificity and sensitivity in both the original and validation cohorts. In a later analysis, TCR association rates were found to vary across HLA loci, with the most associated TCRs seen for DRB1 alleles and the fewest for HLA-C alleles. In a later analysis, most CMV-associated TCR beta chains were found to appear HLA-restricted, with HLA associations seemingly driven largely by CMV exposure. In an earlier analysis of fewer than 700 of the donors, most TCR beta V segments appeared in productive rearrangements about 90% or about 30% of the time, broadly matching IMGT annotations. Assigning TCR associations to individual alleles was difficult when HLA alleles, especially DR and DQ, strongly co-occurred. In a later genetic analysis, a missense DCLRE1C variant was associated with V-gene and J-gene trimming of TCR beta chains, and the association was replicated in an independent cohort. The study listed 150 to 200 TCR beta chains as associated with cytomegalovirus. In a later analysis, HLA-associated TCR beta chains showed more clonal expansion and lower generation probabilities than non-associated chains that were equally common. Immune exposure information for the cohort was limited to CMV serostatus. In vitro tests confirmed that a few of the cytomegalovirus-associated TCR beta chains recognize cytomegalovirus antigens. The authors suggested that the approach could potentially be generalized to other disease states and immunological phenotypes. Sequencing depth was assumed to be roughly uniform across donors in the presence/absence analyses, though that assumption may not hold. Linkage disequilibrium might explain the correlated functional status among segregating V segments, but an unknown experimental factor could not be ruled out.

Comments on this clone: This receptor's antigen is unknown. No clone much larger than this one lies a single base away; base qualities are absent.

Libraries were made using the immunoSEQ multiplex PCR assay. For the multiplex PCR, a mixture combining 60 forward primers for TCR Vbeta segments and 13 reverse primers for TCR Jbeta segments was used. Amplification of the CDR3 region of rearranged TCR beta genes was performed with a multiplex PCR assay on genomic DNA. On the Illumina HiSeq System, the amplified TCR beta libraries were sequenced as 87-base-pair reads. On the study's bioinformatics: A later analysis tallied tens of millions of unique TCR beta chains across the 700 or so repertoires, and around 12 million of those chains were shared by two or more donors. A nearest-neighbor algorithm error-corrected the raw reads and collapsed the reads into unique sequences, merging closely related sequences to remove PCR and sequencing errors. CDR3 sequences were aligned to IMGT reference sequences to assign V, D and J gene segments. For a sequence to be retained, a match of at least six nucleotides to both a V gene segment and a J gene segment was required. A rearrangement counted as productive if the CDR3 had no stop codons and remained in frame with V and J, and every other rearrangement counted as non-productive. CDR3 was defined according to IMGT convention as the region running from the second conserved V-encoded cysteine to the conserved J-encoded phenylalanine. In an earlier analysis of around 570 of the donors, sequences lacking an unambiguous match to a single V gene segment were excluded. In an earlier analysis of roughly 500 of the donors, V segments were called functional above 56.7% productive rearrangements and were called segregating when the between-donor standard deviation exceeded 5%. To diagnose cytomegalovirus status from the catalog of TCR beta chain sequences, a statistical classification framework was built. In a later analysis, TCR nucleotide sequences were compared against IMGT/GENE-DB human TR gene sequences so that V and J genes could be assigned. The TCRdist pipeline was used in a later analysis to assign CDR3 sequences and most-parsimonious VDJ recombination scenarios. In a later analysis, each TCR beta chain was defined by its CDR3 amino acid sequence together with its V-gene family, and reads without a unique V-gene family were excluded. In a later analysis, a few hundred highly shared, low-generation-probability nucleotide sequences were removed to address suspected cross-contamination and a sequencing artifact. For each public chain, a later analysis derived a clonal expansion index from normalized ranks of inferred template counts within each repertoire. In a later analysis, generation probabilities were computed with a VDJ recombination model fitted to out-of-frame rearrangements, and the resulting probabilities were checked against IGoR. In a later analysis, TCR-TCR, TCR-HLA and TCR-CMV co-occurrence was scored with hypergeometric tests, and a repertoire-size bias correction was applied to TCR pairs. False discovery rates were estimated in a later analysis by permuting HLA or CMV assignments 20 times. A later analysis grouped co-occurring TCRs with DBSCAN, adding TCRdist sequence similarity when clustering within HLA-allele-positive subsets. Co-occurrence clustering excluded repertoires with fewer than 30,000 or more than 120,000 public chains, plus five with anomalous nucleotide sharing. TCRdb carries this immuneACCESS record with in-frame sequences only. Its versions omit some clonotypes, under half of them owing to an unresolved V gene in the studies checked, with the rest unexplained. Clone size and the V and J calls come from that table; the DNA yielded D and trimming. The sample profile shows approximately 59,000 clones; 62% of them were found once. The ten most abundant clones make up 2.5% to 3.5% of the sample.

In total, 500 to 700 healthy bone marrow donors made up the cohort. At the time of sampling, every cohort member was nominally healthy, though immune exposures that went unrecorded were likely present. The donor tested CMV seronegative, placing the donor among the 350 or so seronegative members of the cohort. Every donor gave a peripheral blood sample, and the peripheral blood mononuclear cells from that sample were used for TCR beta sequencing. Genomic DNA was extracted from the blood cell samples with the Qiagen DNeasy Blood Extraction Kit. Germline trimming amounts to 6 bases on V and 4 bases on J, with 6 as the count of junction bases outside the gene matches. Counted from cysteine to phenylalanine, this CDR3 has 13 amino acids. The DNA shown is the 39-base CDR3, in frame from base 1. Looking up the germline V gene yields CDR1 SGHDT and CDR2 YYEEEE.

This clonotype originated in a man aged 25-45 years in good health and CMV-seronegative. Sequenced input: PBMCs. Recombination joined TRBV5-6 with TRBJ1-2, with 7 bases in between that match TRBD1. The nucleotides are TGTGCCAGCACCGGGACAGTGATCTATGGCTACACCTTC. This sequence encodes CASTGTVIYGYTF.